One sample yielded the 28 T cell receptor beta chains listed below, sequenced in a study of blood T cell repertoires in COVID-19. The table came from immunoSEQ multiplex PCR; TCRdb's copy has only in-frame clones and leaves some out. The table includes around 250,000 clones, over 75% detected once. The sample was PBMCs or T cells enriched from blood (not recorded which). The receptors come from a woman in her forties or fifties with acute COVID-19.

This clone was found a few times. The CDR3 region has the DNA TGCGCCAGCAGTCCACAGGGAGATGGCTACACCTTC. Its translation: CASSPQGDGYTF. The chain couples TRBV5-1 to TRBJ1-2, with D possibly matching TRBD1 (6 bases). The V end lost 5 bases, the J end lost 6 bases, and 11 bases lay between the germline ends. Germline CDR1 and CDR2: SGHRS and YFSETQ. The CDR3 contains 12 residues.

The CDR3 loop reads CASSYAGQANYGYTF. DNA for the CDR3: TGTGCCAGCAGTTACGCCGGACAAGCCAACTATGGCTACACCTTC. The chain combines TRBV6-5 with TRBJ1-2; D is perhaps TRBD1 (5 bases). Per the germline V gene, CDR1 is MNHEY and CDR2 is SVGAGI. The CDR3 is 15 residues long. The V gene lost 2 bases and the J gene lost 2 bases, with 12 bases spanning the gap.

Worth noting for this clone: This same CDR3 is encoded by further DNA sequences in the sample. The chain couples TRBV19 to TRBJ2-3; 8 positions match TRBD1. The V and J ends lost 5 bases and 4 bases, in that order; junction bases with no gene match: 2. CDR1 and CDR2 (germline): LNHDA, SQIVND (reference sequence). This CDR3 is 13 amino acids long. The CDR3 loop is CASSAQGADTQYF. The CDR3, as DNA: TGTGCCAGTAGTGCACAGGGGGCAGATACGCAGTATTTT.

This clone was seen just once. V and J are TRBV29-1 and TRBJ2-5; D call uncertain. Germline assignment: CDR1 SQVTM and CDR2 ANQGSEA. The germline V and J ends were trimmed by 3 bases and 2 bases, with 7 bases remaining between them. The CDR3 spans 12 residues. CDR3 sequence (DNA): TGCAGCGTTGAGCAACAGCAAGAGACCCAGTACTTC. It translates to CSVEQQQETQYF.

The chain uses TRBV9 and TRBJ2-3, with TRBD2 identical over 12 bases. V was clipped by 0 bases and J by 2 bases; unmatched bases: 4. Germline lookup yields CDR1 SGDLS and CDR2 YYNGEE. The CDR3 spans 17 residues. The CDR3: CASSVEPSGGATDTQYF. DNA of the CDR3: TGTGCCAGCAGCGTAGAGCCTAGCGGGGGGGCCACAGATACGCAGTATTTT.

The chain recombines TRBV30 with TRBJ1-6; D ambiguous. The V gene's germline CDR1 is GTSNPN and CDR2 SVGIG (reference sequence). The length of the CDR3 is 13 residues. Trimming removed 4 bases from V and 9 bases from J, with 13 bases in between. The CDR3 loop is CAWTLSVISPLHF. The CDR3 nucleotides read TGTGCCTGGACTCTGTCCGTTATTTCACCCCTCCACTTT.

V usage is TRBV2 and J usage is TRBJ1-1; D uncertain. The CDR3 has 15 residues. Germline-derived CDR1 and CDR2 are SNHLY and FYNNEI. V was clipped by 0 bases and J by 4 bases, with 12 bases between them. In DNA form, the CDR3 reads TGTGCCAGCAGTGAAGCGAAAGGTTCAGGCACTGAAGCTTTCTTT. Translated, it gives CASSEAKGSGTEAFF.

This chain joins TRBV19 and TRBJ1-2, with D possibly being TRBD1 (5 bases). Germline lookup yields CDR1 LNHDA and CDR2 SQIVND (reference sequence). This CDR3 is 15 amino acids long. The germline V and J ends were trimmed by 5 bases and 0 bases, with 13 bases remaining between them. The CDR3 is CASSRPGQTNYGYTF. As DNA, the CDR3 is TGTGCCAGTAGTCGTCCAGGGCAAACTAACTATGGCTACACCTTC.

The chain has TRBV19 and TRBJ1-1; 9 bases are shared with TRBD1. V gave up 5 bases and J gave up 0 bases; unmatched junction bases: 7. Germline V CDR1 and CDR2: LNHDA, SQIVND (reference sequence). This CDR3 region has 16 residues. Here the CDR3 reads CASSLRTGAMNTEAFF. CDR3 coding DNA: TGTGCCAGTAGTCTACGGACAGGGGCTATGAACACTGAAGCTTTCTTT.

This chain connects TRBV19 to TRBJ1-2, with TRBD1 matching 7 bases. Germline CDR1 and CDR2: LNHDA and SQIVND (reference sequence). The CDR3 runs 14 residues. V lost 6 bases, J lost 0 bases, and 4 bases stayed unmatched. As DNA, the CDR3 is TGTGCCAGTAGGACGACAGGGACTAACTATGGCTACACCTTC. It translates to CASRTTGTNYGYTF.

This clone was counted once. The chain is built from TRBV30 and TRBJ1-3, with D hard to call. This CDR3 is 12 amino acids long. Trimming removed 4 bases at V and 3 bases at J, with 7 bases between. Per the germline V gene, CDR1 is GTSNPN and CDR2 is SVGIG (reference sequence). CDR3 sequence (DNA): TGTGCCTGGAAGAGTAGTGGAAACACCATATATTTT. This sequence encodes CAWKSSGNTIYF.

The chain recombines TRBV24-1 with TRBJ1-2; maybe TRBD1 (5 bases). The germline V gene has CDR1 KGHDR and CDR2 SFDVKD. The CDR3 totals 13 residues. V was cut by 4 bases and J by 6 bases, with 11 bases left in between. CDR3 sequence (DNA): TGTGCCACCAGTGAAGGGGAACTGGATGGCTACACCTTC. It yields the protein CATSEGELDGYTF.

CDR3 amino acids: CASRPFGTGELFF. In DNA, the CDR3 is TGTGCCAGCCGGCCCTTCGGGACCGGGGAGCTGTTTTTT. The gene calls are TRBV27 and TRBJ2-2; D is unclear. This CDR3 region has 13 residues. Germline CDR1 is MNHEY and CDR2 is SMNVEV (reference sequence). V shed 8 bases and J shed 5 bases, with 12 bases lying between them.

The chain employs TRBV6-5 and TRBJ1-4; D is uncertain. CDR1 and CDR2 (germline): MNHEY, SVGAGI. CDR3 length: 11 residues. Trimming cost V 2 bases and J 10 bases, with 5 bases left between them. CDR3 sequence reads: CASSYAGKLFF. As DNA, the CDR3 is TGTGCCAGCAGTTACGCAGGAAAACTGTTTTTT.

The rearrangement links TRBV5-6 to TRBJ1-1, with 9 bases fitting TRBD1. Looked up from germline, CDR1 is SGHDT and CDR2 is YYEEEE. The CDR3 length is 13 residues. The junction had 5 bases not matched to a gene; V was cut back by 4 bases and J by 7 bases. CDR3: CASSTGQGIEAFF. CDR3 coding DNA: TGTGCCAGCAGCACTGGACAGGGGATTGAAGCTTTCTTT.

This clone was detected once. The genes are TRBV19 and TRBJ2-3; D unclear. Germline CDR1 is LNHDA and CDR2 is SQIVND (reference sequence). V lost 10 bases and J lost 0, with 14 bases in between. This CDR3 has 14 residues. The CDR3 nucleotides read TGTGCCACCTCAATAACTACTAGCACAGATACGCAGTATTTT. It is translated as CATSITTSTDTQYF.

This chain connects TRBV6-5 to TRBJ1-5; 11 positions match TRBD1. CDR3 length: 15 residues. V dropped 6 bases and J dropped 11; count of bases not matched to a gene: 12. Germline assignment: CDR1 MNHEY and CDR2 SVGAGI. CDR3 sequence (DNA): TGTGCCAGCAGCGGGACAGGGGGGGATAGCGGAGCCCAGCATTTT. This codes for CASSGTGGDSGAQHF.

This chain uses TRBV3-1 (or the pseudogene TRBV3-2) with TRBJ1-3, with 9 bases identical to TRBD1. V lost 4 bases, J lost 4 bases, and 8 bases stayed unmatched. Germline assignment: CDR1 LGHDT and CDR2 YNNKEL (reference sequence). The CDR3 loop spans 16 amino acids. CDR3 nucleotides: TGTGCCAGCAGCCCTTCACAGGGGGCGGCAGGAAACACCATATATTTT. This gives the protein CASSPSQGAAGNTIYF.

About this clone itself: Different DNA sequences within this sample yield the same CDR3. This sequence joins TRBV5-4 and TRBJ1-5, with TRBD1 as a possible D gene (5 bases). The CDR3 is made up of 13 amino acids. V shed 4 bases and J shed 5 bases, with 10 bases lying between them. CDR1 SGHNT and CDR2 YYREEE come from the germline V gene (reference sequence). The CDR3 protein is CASSLGGDQPQHF. The CDR3 bases are TGTGCCAGCAGCCTGGGGGGGGATCAGCCCCAGCATTTT.

J is TRBJ1-2 and V is TRBV27; 7 bases are a match to TRBD1. CDR1 and CDR2 (germline): MNHEY, SMNVEV (reference sequence). Trimming took 5 bases from V and 2 from J; bases not matched to a gene: 8. This CDR3 is built from 15 residues. CDR3 region: CASSRATGANYGYTF. CDR3 sequence (DNA): TGTGCCAGCAGTCGTGCCACAGGGGCAAACTATGGCTACACCTTC.

The rearrangement links TRBV6-5 to TRBJ2-5; D call uncertain. The length of the CDR3 is 13 residues. V lost 2 bases, J lost 1 base, and 5 bases lay in between. The V gene's germline CDR1 is MNHEY and CDR2 SVGAGI. DNA of the CDR3: TGTGCCAGCAGTTACCGGAGCCAAGAGACCCAGTACTTC. Its translation is CASSYRSQETQYF.

This chain joins TRBV4-2 and TRBJ2-1; 9 bases line up with TRBD1. The V segment lost 3 bases and the J segment 2 bases; nucleotides outside the gene matches: 2. This CDR3 region has 15 residues. Germline values: CDR1 LGHNA, CDR2 YNFKEQ. CDR3 sequence reads: CASSQGQGTYNEQFF. CDR3 sequence (DNA): TGTGCCAGCAGCCAGGGACAGGGTACCTACAATGAGCAGTTCTTC.

CDR3 sequence reads: CASSSGLAGGFYNEQFF. CDR3 sequence (DNA): TGTGCCAGCAGCTCGGGGCTAGCGGGGGGTTTCTACAATGAGCAGTTCTTC. V is TRBV11-2 and J is TRBJ2-1, with TRBD2 matching 11 bases. Per the germline V gene, CDR1 is SGHAT and CDR2 is FQNNGV. The CDR3 spans 17 residues. J gave up 3 bases and V 4 bases, and 8 bases lay outside the gene matches.

The CDR3 loop is CASSLRGQKDSPLHF. CDR3 coding DNA: TGTGCCAGCAGCTTAAGGGGACAGAAGGATTCACCCCTCCACTTT. J is TRBJ1-6 and V is TRBV13, with 7 bases that match TRBD1. Trimming took 2 bases from V and 8 from J; bases not matched to a gene: 6. Germline V gives CDR1 PRHDT, CDR2 FYEKMQ (reference sequence). This CDR3 has 15 amino acids.

This chain uses TRBV6-1 with TRBJ2-1; the D gene is possibly TRBD1 (5 bases). The CDR3 consists of 16 residues. The germline V gene encodes CDR1 MNHNS and CDR2 SASEGT. With 3 bases removed from V and 0 bases from J, the gap between germline ends came to 12 bases. In DNA, the CDR3 is TGTGCCAGCAGTGACCCAAGGGGCAGCTCCTACAATGAGCAGTTCTTC. Amino acid sequence: CASSDPRGSSYNEQFF.

This chain uses TRBV10-2 with TRBJ2-1; TRBD2 matches at 7 bases. The CDR3 spans 14 residues. V shed 0 bases, J shed 9 bases, and the junction held 5 bases outside the gene matches. Germline lookup yields CDR1 WSHSY and CDR2 SAAADI. The CDR3 region has the DNA TGCGCCAGCAGTGAGTCGGGGGGGTTCGGTGAGCAGTTCTTC. This gives the protein CASSESGGFGEQFF.

This chain connects TRBV19 to TRBJ2-7; TRBD1 aligns across 9 bases. Germline values: CDR1 LNHDA, CDR2 SQIVND (reference sequence). CDR3 size: 16 residues. V gave up 3 bases and J gave up 3 bases; unmatched junction bases: 9. This chain's CDR3 is CASSMVGQGPYYEQYF. The CDR3 nucleotides are TGTGCCAGTAGTATGGTGGGACAGGGCCCATACTACGAGCAGTACTTC.

This clone was counted a single time. The V call is TRBV12-3 or TRBV12-4, the J call TRBJ1-1; D may be TRBD1 (5 bases). This CDR3 is built from 11 residues. V lost 6 bases to trimming and J lost 7 bases, with 9 bases between them. The CDR3 here is CASSEGVEAFF. The CDR3 DNA reads TGTGCCAGCAGCGAAGGGGTTGAAGCTTTCTTT.